This T cell receptor beta chain was sequenced during a study of T cell responses to AZD1222 COVID-19 vaccine. Whole-study findings and limits: The CD4 TCRs associated with vaccination extended across spike and predominated at 160-218 and 743-854.

On this clone: Its antigen is unknown.

Only in-frame clones appear in the TCRdb table, and some are missing; sequencing was by immunoSEQ multiplex PCR. The sample has about 59,000 clones, approximately 89% seen once. The source was peripheral blood, collected 28 days after the second AZD1222 dose. This clonotype was sampled from an adult who received the AZD1222 COVID-19 vaccine.

Written as DNA, the CDR3 is TGTGCCAGCAGCGTTGTGGAGGGCCGAGCAGATACGCAGTATTTT. Its protein product is CASSVVEGRADTQYF. The J gene is TRBJ2-3, the V gene TRBV9, with a weak D call TRBD2 (6 bases). V shed 2 bases and J shed 4 bases, with 14 bases lying between them. Germline lookup yields CDR1 SGDLS and CDR2 YYNGEE. This CDR3 contains 15 residues.